This T cell receptor (beta chain) was sequenced in a study of spatial heterogeneity in lung cancer. About the study: A consistent excess of beta-chain over alpha-chain sequences was detected. Each unique TCR and UMI combination was seen more than ten times on average in raw reads.

The CDR3 spans 16 residues. CDR1 and CDR2 from the germline V gene are GTSNPN and SVGIG (reference sequence). Trimming cost V 3 bases and J 0 bases; bases outside gene matches: 7. This clonotype was recorded at least ten times. On each TCR cDNA molecule, a unique molecular identifier was present. TCRdb recomputed calls from the 5' RACE reads with MiXCR, one row per CDR3 protein. The sample comprises around 6,000 distinct CDR3 sequences, around an eighth of which are singletons, and approximately 15% rests with the top ten. Time point of the sample: sample taken at primary tumor resection. The input material, whole RNA from tumor, nontumor lung or frozen PBMC, was sequenced unsorted. A total of about 73 untreated early-stage non-small cell lung cancer patients served as donors.

The clonotype comes from a male donor with early-stage non-small cell lung cancer. The material was normal lung tissue next to the tumor, obtained at surgery. The chain has TRBV30 and TRBJ2-3; 9 positions match TRBD2. CDR3 sequence: CAWSVGLASSTDTQYF. For the CDR3, the DNA is TGTGCCTGGAGCGTAGGACTAGCGTCTAGCACAGATACGCAGTATTTT. Full variable domain (remainder filled in from reference TRBV30 and TRBJ2-3): SQTIHQWPATLVQPVGSPLSLECTVEGTSNPNLYWYRQAAGRGLQLLFYSVGIGQISSEVPQNLSASRPQDRQFILSSKKLLLSDSGFYLCAWSVGLASSTDTQYFGPGTRLTVL.